These T cell receptor beta chains were read from a single sample in a study of PD-1 blockade in classical Hodgkin lymphoma. Assay: immunoSEQ multiplex PCR; the TCRdb copy retains only in-frame clones and omits some. The table records more than 50,000 clones, approximately 92% of them present only once. The material was peripheral blood mononuclear cells (PBMCs), obtained at baseline. The receptors were sampled from a human donor with classical Hodgkin lymphoma. The CDR3 runs from the conserved cysteine through the conserved F or W. Each record gives: V gene, D gene, CDR3 protein. D genes are given only for firm matches.

TRBV6-5 - CASSYSAPPGYGYTF
TRBV5-8 - CASMPIFDGNEQFF
TRBV18 - CASSPETAATYEQYF
TRBV27 - CASRAGTWGNQPQHF
TRBV2 - CASGGQRDTEAFF
TRBV11-2 - CASSLSWGQETQYF
TRBV5-8 - CASSLAEVSGYTF
TRBV4-1 - CASSQIDTGIGYTF
TRBV2 - CASSRTAEAFF
TRBV28 - CATKTGWNQPQHF